This is a list of T cell receptor beta chains from one sample in a study of control samples from healthy donors and cancer patients. Libraries were prepared by immunoSEQ multiplex PCR; TCRdb keeps only in-frame clonotypes and omits some of them. The repertoire holds about 180,000 clones, with around 92% as singletons. The sample comprised blood. These receptors were collected from a woman aged 40-49 years in good health. Each CDR3 is given with its conserved first and last residue. The order of the fields is D gene, CDR3 length, J gene, V gene, CDR3 DNA, CDR3 protein. The D gene is left open where the match is weak.

d_call: NA; cdr3_length: 13; j_call: TRBJ1-1; v_call: TRBV5-1; cdr3_nt: TGCGCCAGCAGCTTGGATAGGGAGGGTGGAGCTTTCTTT; cdr3_aa: CASSLDREGGAFF
d_call: TRBD1; cdr3_length: 17; j_call: TRBJ1-6; v_call: TRBV7-8; cdr3_nt: TGTGCCAGCAGCTCCGGACAGGCGAGCTCCTATAATTCACCCCTCCACTTT; cdr3_aa: CASSSGQASSYNSPLHF
d_call: TRBD1; cdr3_length: 14; j_call: TRBJ1-5; v_call: TRBV7-8; cdr3_nt: TGTGCCAGCAGCCTAGGGACAGGCAATCAGCCCCAGCATTTT; cdr3_aa: CASSLGTGNQPQHF
d_call: NA; cdr3_length: 13; j_call: TRBJ1-1; v_call: TRBV19; cdr3_nt: TGTGCCAGTAGTATTATTGTCAAGGATGAAGCTTTCTTT; cdr3_aa: CASSIIVKDEAFF
d_call: NA; cdr3_length: 12; j_call: TRBJ2-7; v_call: TRBV4-2; cdr3_nt: TGTGCCAGCAGCCAAGAGAAAGACGAGCAGTACTTC; cdr3_aa: CASSQEKDEQYF
d_call: NA; cdr3_length: 15; j_call: TRBJ1-6; v_call: TRBV4-1; cdr3_nt: TGCGCCAGCAGCCAAGGCACGGTGTATAATTCACCCCTCCACTTT; cdr3_aa: CASSQGTVYNSPLHF
d_call: NA; cdr3_length: 17; j_call: TRBJ2-7; v_call: TRBV5-4; cdr3_nt: TGTGCCAGCAGCTCCGAGGGTGGCCAGGTCAAATCCTACGAGCAGTACTTC; cdr3_aa: CASSSEGGQVKSYEQYF
d_call: NA; cdr3_length: 13; j_call: TRBJ2-3; v_call: TRBV7-2; cdr3_nt: TGTGCCAGCAGCAGGCCCCTGAGGGATACGCAGTATTTT; cdr3_aa: CASSRPLRDTQYF
d_call: NA; cdr3_length: 15; j_call: TRBJ1-1; v_call: TRBV9; cdr3_nt: TGTGCCAGCAGACCGGCCTCCATCATGAACACTGAAGCTTTCTTT; cdr3_aa: CASRPASIMNTEAFF
d_call: NA; cdr3_length: 13; j_call: TRBJ1-1; v_call: TRBV10-3; cdr3_nt: TGTGCCATCAGTGACAGGCCGAACACTGAAGCTTTCTTT; cdr3_aa: CAISDRPNTEAFF